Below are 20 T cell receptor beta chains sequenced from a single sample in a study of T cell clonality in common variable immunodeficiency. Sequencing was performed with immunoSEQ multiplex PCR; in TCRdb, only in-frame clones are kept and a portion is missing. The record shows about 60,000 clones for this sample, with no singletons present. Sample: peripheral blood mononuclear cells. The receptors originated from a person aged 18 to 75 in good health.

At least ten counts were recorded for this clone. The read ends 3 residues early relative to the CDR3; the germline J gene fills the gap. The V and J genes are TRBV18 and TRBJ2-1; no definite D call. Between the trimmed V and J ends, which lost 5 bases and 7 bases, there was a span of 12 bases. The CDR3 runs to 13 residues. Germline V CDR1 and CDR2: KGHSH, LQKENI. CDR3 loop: CASSAAFRNEQFF. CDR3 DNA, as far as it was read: TGTGCCAGCTCAGCCGCCTTTAGAAATGAG.

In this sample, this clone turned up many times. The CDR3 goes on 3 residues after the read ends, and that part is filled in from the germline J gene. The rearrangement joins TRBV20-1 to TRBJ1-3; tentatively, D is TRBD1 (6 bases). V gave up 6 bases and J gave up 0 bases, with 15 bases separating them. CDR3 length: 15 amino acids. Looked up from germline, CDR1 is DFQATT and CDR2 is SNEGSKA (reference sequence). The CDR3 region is CSARGQLDSGNTIYF. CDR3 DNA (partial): TGCAGTGCACGAGGACAGCTTGACTCTGGAAACACC.

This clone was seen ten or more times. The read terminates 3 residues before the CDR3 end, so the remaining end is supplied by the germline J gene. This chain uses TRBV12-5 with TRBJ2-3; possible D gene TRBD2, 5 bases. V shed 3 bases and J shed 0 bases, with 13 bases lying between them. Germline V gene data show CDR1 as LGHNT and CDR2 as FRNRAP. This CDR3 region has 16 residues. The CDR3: CASGLGLRGSTDTQYF. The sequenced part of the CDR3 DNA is TGTGCTAGTGGTTTAGGTCTCCGGGGAAGCACAGATACG.

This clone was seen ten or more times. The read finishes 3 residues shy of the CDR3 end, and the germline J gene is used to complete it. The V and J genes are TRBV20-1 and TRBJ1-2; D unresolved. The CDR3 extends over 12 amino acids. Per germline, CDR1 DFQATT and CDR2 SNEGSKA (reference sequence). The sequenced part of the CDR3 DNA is TGCAGTGCTAGAGGGAGGGCACGGGGC. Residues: CSARGRARG. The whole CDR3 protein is CSARGRARGYTF.

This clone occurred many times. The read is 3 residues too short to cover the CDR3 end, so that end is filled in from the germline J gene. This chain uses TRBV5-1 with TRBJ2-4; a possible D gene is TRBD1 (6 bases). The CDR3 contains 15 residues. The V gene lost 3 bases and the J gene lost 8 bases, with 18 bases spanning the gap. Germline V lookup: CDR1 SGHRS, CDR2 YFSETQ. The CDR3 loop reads CASSSGSPAGDIQYF. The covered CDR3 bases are TGCGCCAGCAGCTCAGGATCTCCTGCAGGGGACATT.

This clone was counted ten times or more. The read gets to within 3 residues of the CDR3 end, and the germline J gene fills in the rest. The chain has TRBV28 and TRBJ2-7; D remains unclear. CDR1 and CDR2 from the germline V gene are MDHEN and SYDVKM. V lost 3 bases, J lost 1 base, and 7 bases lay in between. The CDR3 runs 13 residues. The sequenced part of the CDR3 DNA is TGTGCCAGCAGTTTGGCGGATTCCTACGAG. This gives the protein CASSLADSYE. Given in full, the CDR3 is CASSLADSYEQYF.

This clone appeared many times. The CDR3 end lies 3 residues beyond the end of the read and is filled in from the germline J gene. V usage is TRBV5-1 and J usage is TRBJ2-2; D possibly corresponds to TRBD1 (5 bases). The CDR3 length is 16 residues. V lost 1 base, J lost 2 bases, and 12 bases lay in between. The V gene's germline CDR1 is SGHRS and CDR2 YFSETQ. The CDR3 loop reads CASSLRGDSNTGELFF. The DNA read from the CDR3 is TGCGCCAGCAGCTTGAGAGGCGACAGCAACACCGGGGAG.

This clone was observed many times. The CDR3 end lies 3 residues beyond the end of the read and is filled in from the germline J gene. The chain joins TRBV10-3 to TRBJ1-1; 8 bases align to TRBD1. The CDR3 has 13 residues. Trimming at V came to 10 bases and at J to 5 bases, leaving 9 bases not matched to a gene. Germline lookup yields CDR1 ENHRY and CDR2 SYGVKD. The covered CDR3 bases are TGTGCCACCAATGGACAGGGAGGGACTGAA. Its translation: CATNGQGGTE. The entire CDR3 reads CATNGQGGTEAFF.

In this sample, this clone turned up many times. Incomplete CDR3 DNA: TGTGCCAGCAGGCCAACTTCCTACAATGAG. This codes for CASRPTSYNE. From start to end, the CDR3 is CASRPTSYNEQFF. J is TRBJ2-1 and V is TRBV6-2 or TRBV6-3; D unclear. The read is 3 residues too short to cover the CDR3 end, so that end is filled in from the germline J gene. V was pared by 6 bases and J by 1 base, with 7 bases between. In germline, CDR1 is MNHEY, CDR2 SVGEGT. This CDR3 region has 13 residues.

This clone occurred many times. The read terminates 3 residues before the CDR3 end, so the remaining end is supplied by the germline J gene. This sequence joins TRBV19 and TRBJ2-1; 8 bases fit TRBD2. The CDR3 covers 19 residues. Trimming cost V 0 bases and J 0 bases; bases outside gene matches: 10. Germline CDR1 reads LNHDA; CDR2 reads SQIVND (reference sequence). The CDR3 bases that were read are TGTGCCAGTAGTATAGATCTGCTAGCGGGTAGATCCTCCTACAATGAG. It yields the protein CASSIDLLAGRSSYNE. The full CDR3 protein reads CASSIDLLAGRSSYNEQFF. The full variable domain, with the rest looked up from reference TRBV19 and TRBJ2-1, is DGGITQSPKYLFRKEGQNVTLSCEQNLNHDAMYWYRQDPGQGLRLIYYSQIVNDFQKGDIAEGYSVSREKKESFPLTVTSAQKNPTAFYLCASSIDLLAGRSSYNEQFFGPGTRLTVL.

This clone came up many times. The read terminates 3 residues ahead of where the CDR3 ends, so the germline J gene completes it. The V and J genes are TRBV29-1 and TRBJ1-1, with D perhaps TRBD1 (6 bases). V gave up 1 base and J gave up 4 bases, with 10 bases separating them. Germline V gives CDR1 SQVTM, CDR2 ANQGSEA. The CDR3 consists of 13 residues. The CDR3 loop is CSVEGQDSTEAFF. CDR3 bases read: TGCAGCGTTGAAGGCCAGGACAGCACTGAA.

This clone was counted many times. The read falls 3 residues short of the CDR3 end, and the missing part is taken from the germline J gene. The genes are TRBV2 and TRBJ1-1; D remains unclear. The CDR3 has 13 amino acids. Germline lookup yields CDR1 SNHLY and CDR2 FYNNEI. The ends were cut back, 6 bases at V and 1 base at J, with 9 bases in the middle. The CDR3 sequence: CASSLDSNTEAFF. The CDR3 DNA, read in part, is TGTGCCAGCAGCTTGGACTCGAACACTGAA.

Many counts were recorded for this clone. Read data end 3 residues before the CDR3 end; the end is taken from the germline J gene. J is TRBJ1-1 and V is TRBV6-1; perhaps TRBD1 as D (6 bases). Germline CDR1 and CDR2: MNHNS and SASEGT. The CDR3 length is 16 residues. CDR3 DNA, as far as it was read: TGTGCCAGCAGTGAAGCGCTTCCGGGGGGCGCGGGGCGG. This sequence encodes CASSEALPGGAGR. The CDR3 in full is CASSEALPGGAGRAFF.

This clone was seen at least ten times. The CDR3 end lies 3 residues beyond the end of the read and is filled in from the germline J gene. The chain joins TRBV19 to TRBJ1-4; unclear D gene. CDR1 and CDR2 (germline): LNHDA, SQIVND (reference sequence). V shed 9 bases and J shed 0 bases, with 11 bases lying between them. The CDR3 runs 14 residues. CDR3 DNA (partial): TGTGCCAGCAGCGACGATGCAACTAATGAAAAA. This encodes CASSDDATNEK. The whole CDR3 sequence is CASSDDATNEKLFF.

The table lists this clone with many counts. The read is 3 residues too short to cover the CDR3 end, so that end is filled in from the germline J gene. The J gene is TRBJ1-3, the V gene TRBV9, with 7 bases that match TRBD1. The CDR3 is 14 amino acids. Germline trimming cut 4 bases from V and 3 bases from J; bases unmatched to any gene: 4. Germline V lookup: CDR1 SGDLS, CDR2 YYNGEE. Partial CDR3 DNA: TGTGCCAGCAGCCAGACAGGGAGTGGAAACACC. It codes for CASSQTGSGNT. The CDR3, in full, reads CASSQTGSGNTIYF.

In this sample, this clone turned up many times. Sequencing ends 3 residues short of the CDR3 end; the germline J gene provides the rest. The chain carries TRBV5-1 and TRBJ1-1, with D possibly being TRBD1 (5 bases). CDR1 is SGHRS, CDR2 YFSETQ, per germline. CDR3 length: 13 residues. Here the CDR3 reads CASSLGVSGEAFF. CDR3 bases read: TGCGCCAGCAGCTTGGGGGTTTCGGGGGAG.

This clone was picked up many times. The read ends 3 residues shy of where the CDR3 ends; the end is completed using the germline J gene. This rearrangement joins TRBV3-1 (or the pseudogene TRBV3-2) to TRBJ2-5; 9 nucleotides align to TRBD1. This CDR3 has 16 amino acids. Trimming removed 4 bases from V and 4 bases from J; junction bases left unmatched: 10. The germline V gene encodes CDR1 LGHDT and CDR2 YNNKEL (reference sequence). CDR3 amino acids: CASSLEFGTGRETQYF. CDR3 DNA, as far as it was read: TGTGCCAGCAGCCTCGAATTCGGGACAGGGCGAGAGACC.

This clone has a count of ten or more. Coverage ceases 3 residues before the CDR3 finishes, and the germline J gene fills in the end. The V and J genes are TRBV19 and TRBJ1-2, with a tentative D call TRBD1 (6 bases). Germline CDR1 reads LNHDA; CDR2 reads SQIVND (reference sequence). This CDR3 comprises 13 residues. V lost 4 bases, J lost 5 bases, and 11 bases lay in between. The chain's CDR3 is CASSTTGPYGYTF. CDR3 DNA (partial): TGTGCCAGTAGTACCACAGGGCCATATGGC. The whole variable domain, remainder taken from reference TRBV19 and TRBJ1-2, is DGGITQSPKYLFRKEGQNVTLSCEQNLNHDAMYWYRQDPGQGLRLIYYSQIVNDFQKGDIAEGYSVSREKKESFPLTVTSAQKNPTAFYLCASSTTGPYGYTFGSGTRLTVV.

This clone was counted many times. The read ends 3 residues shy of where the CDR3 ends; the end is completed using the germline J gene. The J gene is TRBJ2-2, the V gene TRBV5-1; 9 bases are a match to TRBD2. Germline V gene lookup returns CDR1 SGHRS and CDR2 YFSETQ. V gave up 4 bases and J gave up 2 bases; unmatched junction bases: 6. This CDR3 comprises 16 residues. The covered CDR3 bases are TGCGCCAGCAGCGCCCTGACTAGCGGAAACACCGGGGAG. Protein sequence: CASSALTSGNTGE. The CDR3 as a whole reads CASSALTSGNTGELFF.

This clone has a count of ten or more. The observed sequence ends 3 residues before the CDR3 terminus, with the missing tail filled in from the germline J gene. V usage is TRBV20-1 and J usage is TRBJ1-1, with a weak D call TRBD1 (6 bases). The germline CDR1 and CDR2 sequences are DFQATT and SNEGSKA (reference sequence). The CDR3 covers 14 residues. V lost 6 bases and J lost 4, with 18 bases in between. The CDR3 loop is CSAPLDSRVTEAFF. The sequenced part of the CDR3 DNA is TGCAGTGCCCCTTTGGACAGTCGTGTCACTGAA.